This T cell receptor beta chain was profiled in a study of CD8 T cells in Susac syndrome. Overall study findings and caveats: Clonal expansion was not observed in the Susac syndrome CD4+ T cell repertoires.

The CDR3 covers 16 residues. V dropped 5 bases and J dropped 0 bases, with 16 bases sitting between them. Germline CDR1 and CDR2: SGHTA and FQGTGA. Patients with Susac syndrome met diagnostic criteria defined recently for definite or probable disease. Random hexamers were used to reverse transcribe the RNA input (roughly 0.5 to 1 ug). A multiplex approach, immunoSEQ multiplex PCR, amplified TCR beta CDR3 across 54 Vbeta and 13 Jbeta. TCRdb reprocessed the immunoSEQ multiplex PCR reads with MiXCR, giving one entry per CDR3 protein. The data show under 200,000 distinct CDR3 sequences, roughly nine tenths seen once. A remark on this clonotype: Its antigen is unidentified.

Material for sequencing was CD4+ T cells from PBMCs. The V gene is TRBV7-3, the J gene TRBJ1-1; no clear D gene. The origin of this receptor is a human donor with Susac syndrome. The CDR3 sequence is CASSALVTVMNTEAFF. The CDR3 DNA reads as TGTGCCAGCAGCGCCCTGGTGACGGTGATGAACACTGAAGCTTTCTTT. The whole variable domain, remainder taken from reference TRBV7-3 and TRBJ1-1, is GAGVSQTPSNKVTEKGKYVELRCDPISGHTALYWYRQSLGQGPEFLIYFQGTGAADDSGLPNDRFFAVRPEGSVSTLKIQRTERGDSAVYLCASSALVTVMNTEAFFGQGTRLTVV.